These 8 T cell receptor beta chains came from one sample sequenced in a study of blood T cells in healthy people across ages. Then a second PCR, running roughly 7 to 11 cycles, was carried out with a sample-barcoded 5' primer and a J-beta primer mix. Using its own MiXCR run on the 5' RACE reads, TCRdb lists one record per CDR3 protein. The table shows hundreds of thousands of distinct CDR3 sequences, with around 50% occurring only once. The specimen sequenced was blood. The receptor source for this set is a man aged 40-49 years in good health.

The chain is built from TRBV15 and TRBJ2-3, with D possibly TRBD1 on 6 matching bases. The CDR3 extends over 14 amino acids. CDR1 and CDR2 from the germline V gene are LNHNV and YYDKDF (reference sequence). Trimming removed 5 bases from V and 3 bases from J, with 12 bases in between. The CDR3 DNA follows: TGTGCCACCAGCCGGGGACAATCGACAGATACGCAGTATTTT. It encodes CATSRGQSTDTQYF.

The chain uses TRBV20-1 and TRBJ1-2; weak D call: TRBD1 (5 bases). V was clipped by 1 base and J by 8 bases, with 14 bases between them. Germline CDR1 DFQATT, CDR2 SNEGSKA (reference sequence). The CDR3 has 13 amino acids. CDR3 sequence (DNA): TGCAGTGCTAGAGGTGGGGCCATGATGGGCTACACCTTC. Protein product: CSARGGAMMGYTF.

V and J are TRBV13 and TRBJ2-7, with TRBD1 identical over 7 bases. The CDR3 consists of 13 residues. V lost 5 bases, J lost 5 bases, and 6 bases stayed unmatched. Per the germline V gene, CDR1 is PRHDT and CDR2 is FYEKMQ (reference sequence). CDR3 residues: CASSLDRDHEQYF. CDR3 bases: TGTGCCAGCAGCCTCGACAGGGACCACGAGCAGTACTTC.

The gene calls are TRBV7-8 and TRBJ1-5; possible D gene TRBD1, 6 bases. This CDR3 has 16 residues. Per germline, CDR1 SGHVS and CDR2 FQNEAQ. V was clipped by 5 bases and J by 1 base, with 15 bases between them. CDR3 sequence: CASSGSFRGSNQPQHF. The CDR3 nucleotides are TGTGCCAGCAGCGGATCCTTCAGGGGAAGCAATCAGCCCCAGCATTTT.

J is TRBJ2-1 and V is TRBV7-9; possibly TRBD2 for D (6 bases). The CDR3 is 17 amino acids. Trimming pared 6 bases from V and 8 bases from J, leaving 26 bases between. The germline V gene has CDR1 SEHNR and CDR2 FQNEAQ (reference sequence). The CDR3 coding sequence is TGTGCCAGCAGGCCTCGTCCGGGGGACCCCCCGGGGGATGAGCAGTTCTTC. Residues: CASRPRPGDPPGDEQFF.

The chain has TRBV27 and TRBJ1-1; D is possibly TRBD1 (6 bases). With 2 bases removed from V and 0 bases from J, the gap between germline ends came to 13 bases. Germline V lookup: CDR1 MNHEY, CDR2 SMNVEV (reference sequence). The CDR3 is 16 residues long. CDR3 in amino acids: CASSLRGRAVNTEAFF. CDR3 in DNA: TGTGCCAGCAGTTTAAGGGGGAGGGCCGTGAACACTGAAGCTTTCTTT.

This chain links TRBV20-1 with TRBJ2-1; 11 bases match TRBD2. This CDR3 has 16 residues. The germline V gene encodes CDR1 DFQATT and CDR2 SNEGSKA (reference sequence). Losses at the gene ends were 5 bases for V and 6 bases for J; bases not matched to a gene: 12. In DNA form, the CDR3 reads TGCAGTGCTCACCCAACTAGCGGGAGAGCCAGCAATGAGCAGTTCTTC. Protein sequence: CSAHPTSGRASNEQFF.

The rearrangement links TRBV28 to TRBJ1-1; 7 positions match TRBD1. V shed 5 bases and J 6 bases; nucleotides not matched to a gene: 6. Germline CDR1 is MDHEN and CDR2 is SYDVKM. This CDR3 comprises 13 residues. CDR3 coding DNA: TGTGCCAGCAGTAGACAGGGATACCCTGAAGCTTTCTTT. Residues: CASSRQGYPEAFF.